These 10 T cell receptor beta chains were all obtained from the same sample, sequenced in a study of beta chain features in type 1 diabetes. General study points: Type 1 diabetes patients showed a moderate but significant shortening of TCRB CDR3s in all four CD4+ subsets.

The study reverse transcribed the entire isolated RNA, so it sequenced expressed TCRB transcripts. Some clones are missing from TCRdb's copy, which holds only in-frame ones; the method was immunoSEQ multiplex PCR. The data hold approximately 360,000 clones, with over 10% observed a single time. Their cognate antigens are unknown. The sequenced sample was naive CD4+ T cells from blood. The source of these receptors is a woman younger than 35 with type 1 diabetes.

This clone was observed a few times. The rearrangement uses TRBV7-2 and TRBJ2-7; TRBD1 aligns across 7 bases. Germline loops: CDR1 SGHTA, CDR2 FQGNSA. The CDR3 contains 15 residues. The junction had 7 bases not matched to a gene; V was cut back by 5 bases and J by 0 bases. The CDR3 DNA reads as TGTGCCAGCAGCATAACACAGGGGCCCTCCTACGAGCAGTACTTC. Translation: CASSITQGPSYEQYF.

This clone was recorded a few times. V and J are TRBV7-9 and TRBJ1-1, with 7 bases aligning to TRBD1. After removal of 11 bases from V and 8 bases from J, the junction contained 11 bases not matched to a gene. The CDR3 loop spans 12 amino acids. CDR1 and CDR2 (germline): SEHNR, FQNEAQ (reference sequence). CDR3 sequence reads: CAGDRVGHEAFF. As DNA, the CDR3 is TGTGCCGGCGACAGGGTGGGGCACGAAGCTTTCTTT.

The chain couples TRBV19 to TRBJ2-5; 9 bases agree with TRBD2. CDR3 size: 15 residues. V lost 3 bases and J lost 5; bases outside the gene matches: 7. Germline values: CDR1 LNHDA, CDR2 SQIVND (reference sequence). Here the CDR3 reads CASSIGSGSLETQYF. The CDR3 bases are TGTGCCAGTAGTATTGGTAGCGGGAGTCTTGAGACCCAGTACTTC.

The chain is built from TRBV29-1 and TRBJ2-2, with 7 positions matching TRBD1. The germline gives CDR1 SQVTM, CDR2 ANQGSEA. V was pared by 4 bases and J by 4 bases, with 6 bases of the junction left unmatched. The CDR3 consists of 14 residues. CDR3 region: CSVVGTELTGELFF. In DNA form, the CDR3 reads TGCAGCGTTGTCGGGACAGAACTCACCGGGGAGCTGTTTTTT.

The sample holds a few counts of this clone. The CDR3 loop reads CASTGTRGYNEQFF. In DNA form, the CDR3 reads TGTGCGTCTACCGGGACACGGGGATACAATGAGCAGTTCTTC. J is TRBJ2-1 and V is TRBV30, with a tentative D call TRBD1 (6 bases). The CDR3 runs 14 residues. CDR1 is GTSNPN and CDR2 is SVGIG in the germline V gene (reference sequence).

This clone was counted between two and nine times. The J gene is TRBJ1-2, the V gene TRBV9; TRBD1 matches at 7 bases. The germline V gene has CDR1 SGDLS and CDR2 YYNGEE. This CDR3 comprises 15 residues. The junction had 7 bases not matched to a gene; V was cut back by 1 base and J by 4 bases. In DNA, the CDR3 is TGTGCCAGCAGCGTAACAGGGGACCCGATCTATGGCTACACCTTC. Translating gives CASSVTGDPIYGYTF.

This clone was observed a handful of times. The chain links TRBV18 to TRBJ1-5; tentative D call: TRBD1 (6 bases). The CDR3 runs to 16 residues. Looked up from germline, CDR1 is KGHSH and CDR2 is LQKENI. V was clipped by 3 bases and J by 4 bases, with 16 bases between them. Here the CDR3 reads CASSPLYGTPNQPQHF. In nucleotides, the CDR3 is TGTGCCAGCTCACCGCTCTACGGGACACCAAATCAGCCCCAGCATTTT.

The V gene is TRBV29-1, the J gene TRBJ1-1; TRBD1 matches 9 bases. V gave up 5 bases and J gave up 2 bases; unmatched junction bases: 3. The germline CDR1 and CDR2 sequences are SQVTM and ANQGSEA. CDR3 size: 13 residues. The DNA for the CDR3 is TGCAGCGTTTTGACAGGGGGAAACACTGAAGCTTTCTTT. It is translated as CSVLTGGNTEAFF.

This clone was recorded a few times. This chain uses TRBV30 with TRBJ2-1; 8 bases are a match to TRBD2. This CDR3 is 13 amino acids long. The V gene end was trimmed by 3 bases and the J gene end by 7 bases; junction bases not matched to a gene: 5. CDR1 GTSNPN and CDR2 SVGIG come from the germline V gene (reference sequence). The CDR3 nucleotides read TGTGCCTGGAGCGGGGGGGGAGGGAATGAGCAGTTCTTC. Protein product: CAWSGGGGNEQFF. Full variable domain (missing parts from reference TRBV30 and TRBJ2-1): SQTIHQWPATLVQPVGSPLSLECTVEGTSNPNLYWYRQAAGRGLQLLFYSVGIGQISSEVPQNLSASRPQDRQFILSSKKLLLSDSGFYLCAWSGGGGNEQFFGPGTRLTVL.

In this sample, this clone turned up a few times. The J gene is TRBJ2-7, the V gene TRBV9, with TRBD2 identical over 11 bases. Germline loops: CDR1 SGDLS, CDR2 YYNGEE. Trimming cost V 4 bases and J 4 bases; bases outside gene matches: 10. The length of the CDR3 is 16 residues. DNA for the CDR3: TGTGCCAGCAGCCCGAGATCTAGCGGGAGGTGGTACGAGCAGTACTTC. As protein: CASSPRSSGRWYEQYF.